These 26 T cell receptor beta chains share one sample of origin, sequenced in a study of blood T cell repertoires in COVID-19. Clones were read by immunoSEQ multiplex PCR, and TCRdb kept only the in-frame ones, dropping some. In the table there are a few hundred thousand clones, roughly nine tenths of which are singletons. Sequencing was done on a sample of PBMCs or T cells enriched from blood (not recorded which). These receptors all come from a woman aged 45-59 years who had been exposed to COVID-19.

This rearrangement joins TRBV4-1 to TRBJ1-2; the D is unclear. The CDR3 has 14 amino acids. CDR1 MGHRA and CDR2 YSYEKL come from the germline V gene. V lost 2 bases, J lost 7 bases, and 14 bases lay in between. The CDR3 region has the DNA TGCGCCAGCAGCCAACAGAGCCTCTCGGGTGGCTACACCTTC. This sequence encodes CASSQQSLSGGYTF.

This rearrangement joins TRBV14 to TRBJ2-3; 9 nucleotides agree with TRBD2. The junction had 11 bases not matched to a gene; V was cut back by 4 bases and J by 6 bases. This CDR3 is 16 amino acids long. CDR1 is SGHDN, CDR2 FVKESK, per germline. Here the CDR3 reads CASSLTRGGAGDTQYF. The CDR3 coding sequence is TGTGCCAGCAGCCTCACACGCGGGGGGGCTGGTGATACGCAGTATTTT.

The gene calls are TRBV2 and TRBJ1-4; 8 positions agree with TRBD1. Trimming took 5 bases from V and 0 from J; bases not matched to a gene: 11. Germline CDR1 is SNHLY and CDR2 is FYNNEI. The CDR3 length is 18 residues. CDR3 nucleotides: TGTGCCAGCAGTTCGGACAGGGTATCTGTGACAACTAATGAAAAACTGTTTTTT. Translated: CASSSDRVSVTTNEKLFF.

The chain links TRBV7-9 to TRBJ2-2, with TRBD2 identical over 9 bases. The CDR3 is 19 amino acids. Per the germline V gene, CDR1 is SEHNR and CDR2 is FQNEAQ (reference sequence). V shed 2 bases, J shed 5 bases, and the junction held 15 bases outside the gene matches. CDR3 nucleotide sequence: TGTGCCAGCAGCTTACTTCTTCGATCTAGCGGGGATACAACCGGGGAGCTGTTTTTT. Its protein product is CASSLLLRSSGDTTGELFF.

CDR3 coding DNA: TGTGCCTGGACCACAGGGGGCGCCTACTACAATGAGCAGTTCTTC. Translated, it gives CAWTTGGAYYNEQFF. The chain employs TRBV30 and TRBJ2-1, with 9 positions matching TRBD1. After removal of 4 bases from V and 3 bases from J, the junction contained 7 bases not matched to a gene. Germline CDR1 and CDR2: GTSNPN and SVGIG (reference sequence). This CDR3 region has 15 residues. Drawing the rest from reference TRBV30 and TRBJ2-1, the complete variable domain is SQTIHQWPATLVQPVGSPLSLECTVEGTSNPNLYWYRQAAGRGLQLLFYSVGIGQISSEVPQNLSASRPQDRQFILSSKKLLLSDSGFYLCAWTTGGAYYNEQFFGPGTRLTVL.

The chain links TRBV7-2 to TRBJ1-6; D unresolved. The germline gives CDR1 SGHTA, CDR2 FQGNSA. The CDR3 spans 14 residues. Trimming cost V 1 base and J 7 bases, with 8 bases left between them. The CDR3 region has the DNA TGTGCCAGCAGCTTAGTAGGCGGAAATTCACCCCTCCACTTT. It is translated as CASSLVGGNSPLHF.

The chain links TRBV3-1 (or the pseudogene TRBV3-2) to TRBJ1-5; possible D gene TRBD1, 6 bases. CDR3 length: 15 residues. The germline CDR1 and CDR2 sequences are LGHDT and YNNKEL (reference sequence). Trimming took off 2 bases at V and 2 bases at J, with 10 bases between the two ends. The CDR3 is CASSQQGTGNQPQHF. The CDR3 DNA reads as TGTGCCAGCAGCCAACAGGGGACGGGCAATCAGCCCCAGCATTTT.

The chain links TRBV14 to TRBJ2-3; tentatively, D is TRBD2 (6 bases). Trimming stripped 3 bases from V and 0 bases from J, with 7 bases between. The CDR3 has 14 residues. Germline V gene lookup returns CDR1 SGHDN and CDR2 FVKESK. The CDR3: CASSHAGSTDTQYF. The DNA for the CDR3 is TGTGCCAGCAGCCACGCGGGGAGCACAGATACGCAGTATTTT.

This sequence joins TRBV10-3 and TRBJ2-1, with D possibly TRBD1 on 5 matching bases. The CDR3 loop spans 15 amino acids. Germline V gene sequence: CDR1 ENHRY, CDR2 SYGVKD. Trimming pared 2 bases from V and 10 bases from J, leaving 18 bases between. The CDR3 region has the DNA TGTGCCATCAGTGAGGGTTGGACACCTTTGAGGGAGCAGTTCTTC. Residues: CAISEGWTPLREQFF.

The chain uses TRBV5-1 and TRBJ2-1; weak D call: TRBD1 (6 bases). V lost 4 bases and J lost 4, with 9 bases in between. This CDR3 has 13 amino acids. Germline V CDR1 and CDR2: SGHRS, YFSETQ. The CDR3 nucleotides are TGCGCCAGCAGCACGGACAGATACAATGAGCAGTTCTTC. Amino acids: CASSTDRYNEQFF.

This clone was counted once. The chain recombines TRBV12-5 with TRBJ2-1; weak D call: TRBD2 (5 bases). CDR3 length: 15 residues. V dropped 3 bases and J dropped 0 bases, with 9 bases sitting between them. CDR1 is LGHNT, CDR2 FRNRAP, per germline. For the CDR3, the DNA is TGTGCTAGTGGTTTATCGGGGATCTCCTACAATGAGCAGTTCTTC. This codes for CASGLSGISYNEQFF.

The chain links TRBV19 to TRBJ1-6; 10 nucleotides agree with TRBD1. Germline V gene sequence: CDR1 LNHDA, CDR2 SQIVND (reference sequence). After removal of 4 bases from V and 8 bases from J, the junction contained 5 bases not matched to a gene. This CDR3 spans 15 amino acids. CDR3 sequence: CASSTTGTGDSPLHF. DNA of the CDR3: TGTGCCAGTAGTACCACCGGGACAGGGGATTCACCCCTCCACTTT.

This clone occurred a few times. This chain links TRBV7-9 with TRBJ2-7; possibly TRBD2 for D (5 bases). V was clipped by 4 bases and J by 5 bases, with 21 bases between them. Looked up from germline, CDR1 is SEHNR and CDR2 is FQNEAQ (reference sequence). CDR3 length: 16 amino acids. Here the CDR3 reads CASSSRRVSAGDEQYF. As DNA, the CDR3 is TGTGCCAGCAGCTCTAGGCGGGTCAGTGCCGGGGACGAGCAGTACTTC.

The chain joins TRBV5-6 to TRBJ2-1; D remains unclear. V was pared by 3 bases and J by 4 bases, with 11 bases between. The germline V gene encodes CDR1 SGHDT and CDR2 YYEEEE. The CDR3 is 14 amino acids. CDR3 residues: CASSSPTSYNEQFF. As DNA, the CDR3 is TGTGCCAGCAGCTCCCCTACCTCATACAATGAGCAGTTCTTC.

V usage is TRBV6-1 and J usage is TRBJ2-7, with D hard to call. Germline V gene lookup returns CDR1 MNHNS and CDR2 SASEGT. The CDR3 runs 12 residues. Between the trimmed V and J ends, which lost 3 bases and 3 bases, there was a span of 6 bases. CDR3 DNA: TGTGCCAGCAGTGACGGGTTCTACGAGCAGTACTTC. It specifies CASSDGFYEQYF.

This rearrangement joins TRBV4-2 to TRBJ2-7; D remains ambiguous. V lost 0 bases to trimming and J lost 3 bases, with 9 bases between them. The CDR3 is 14 amino acids. In germline, CDR1 is LGHNA, CDR2 YNFKEQ. The CDR3 region is CASSQDRQIYEQYF. CDR3 coding DNA: TGTGCCAGCAGCCAAGATCGTCAGATCTACGAGCAGTACTTC.

V gene TRBV28 combines with J gene TRBJ2-1; 7 bases map to TRBD1. V was clipped by 4 bases and J by 2 bases; unmatched bases: 5. CDR3 size: 15 residues. The V gene's germline CDR1 is MDHEN and CDR2 SYDVKM. This chain's CDR3 is CASSSRQGAYNEQFF. The DNA of the CDR3 is TGTGCCAGCAGTTCCCGGCAGGGGGCCTACAATGAGCAGTTCTTC.

The J gene is TRBJ1-5, the V gene TRBV4-1; 8 bases map to TRBD1. The length of the CDR3 is 16 residues. V shed 3 bases and J 6 bases; nucleotides not matched to a gene: 10. CDR1 MGHRA and CDR2 YSYEKL come from the germline V gene. The CDR3 loop is CASSQGVGQGTQPQHF. Written as DNA, the CDR3 is TGCGCCAGCAGCCAGGGAGTAGGACAGGGTACTCAGCCCCAGCATTTT.

The chain has TRBV4-2 and TRBJ2-3, with 11 bases lining up with TRBD2. V shed 0 bases, J shed 8 bases, and the junction held 7 bases outside the gene matches. Germline values: CDR1 LGHNA, CDR2 YNFKEQ. This CDR3 contains 16 residues. CDR3 loop: CASSQELAGGPPTQYF. CDR3 DNA: TGTGCCAGCAGCCAAGAATTAGCGGGGGGGCCGCCTACGCAGTATTTT.

The chain links TRBV5-1 to TRBJ1-2; D gene unclear. This CDR3 has 16 amino acids. Looked up from germline, CDR1 is SGHRS and CDR2 is YFSETQ. The V gene lost 0 bases and the J gene lost 3 bases, with 15 bases spanning the gap. Here the CDR3 DNA reads TGCGCCAGCAGCTTGGCCGAGGAGGCAGCCTACTATGGCTACACCTTC. It translates to CASSLAEEAAYYGYTF.

This clone occurred once. The V and J genes are TRBV14 and TRBJ1-1; 7 nucleotides agree with TRBD1. Trimming cost V 4 bases and J 0 bases; bases outside gene matches: 5. This CDR3 is built from 15 residues. Looked up from germline, CDR1 is SGHDN and CDR2 is FVKESK. The CDR3 DNA reads TGTGCCAGCAGCCCACCGGGACAGTTGAACACTGAAGCTTTCTTT. Translated: CASSPPGQLNTEAFF.

The CDR3 loop is CASSQFLAGNNGELFF. CDR3 DNA sequence: TGTGCCAGCAGCCAGTTTCTAGCGGGGAATAATGGGGAGCTGTTTTTT. The chain uses TRBV3-1 (or the pseudogene TRBV3-2) and TRBJ2-2, with 9 positions matching TRBD2. CDR1 is LGHDT and CDR2 is YNNKEL in the germline V gene (reference sequence). Trimming cost V 3 bases and J 8 bases; bases outside gene matches: 10. The CDR3 extends over 16 amino acids.

This chain uses TRBV5-8 with TRBJ2-2; D is unclear. Between the trimmed V and J ends, which lost 1 base and 2 bases, there was a span of 9 bases. The germline CDR1 and CDR2 sequences are SGHTS and YDEGEE. This CDR3 has 15 residues. The CDR3 reads CASSLYGKNTGELFF. The CDR3 nucleotides are TGTGCCAGCAGCTTGTATGGCAAAAACACCGGGGAGCTGTTTTTT.

This sequence joins TRBV27 and TRBJ2-3; 8 nucleotides align to TRBD2. This CDR3 has 18 residues. Per germline, CDR1 MNHEY and CDR2 SMNVEV (reference sequence). The V segment lost 5 bases and the J segment 3 bases; nucleotides outside the gene matches: 16. The CDR3 protein is CASSPSLVSSGVTDTQYF. The CDR3 DNA sequence: TGTGCCAGCAGTCCCTCCCTGGTGAGTAGCGGGGTTACAGATACGCAGTATTTT.

This chain connects TRBV28 to TRBJ2-2, with 8 bases that match TRBD2. This CDR3 has 16 amino acids. CDR1 MDHEN and CDR2 SYDVKM come from the germline V gene. V shed 6 bases and J 4 bases; nucleotides not matched to a gene: 10. The DNA of the CDR3 is TGTGCCAGCAGGGGGACTAGGGGGTCGGCCACCGGGGAGCTGTTTTTT. As protein: CASRGTRGSATGELFF.

The chain joins TRBV19 to TRBJ2-6; D ambiguous. CDR3 length: 15 residues. Germline values: CDR1 LNHDA, CDR2 SQIVND (reference sequence). Trimming removed 7 bases from V and 0 bases from J, with 10 bases in between. Here the CDR3 reads CASNGLSSGANVLTF. In DNA form, the CDR3 reads TGTGCCAGTAACGGTTTGAGCTCTGGGGCCAACGTCCTGACTTTC.